The entry that follows covers one TCR beta chain sequence. Using immunoSEQ multiplex PCR, the repertoire was profiled, and TCRdb retains in-frame clones only, with some absent. The repertoire holds 490,000 or so clones, roughly 88% seen once, with approximately 1.8% in the top ten. The sample comes from a study of blood T cell repertoires in COVID-19. For the study at large: PBMCs, B-cell-depleted T cells, or T cells provided the cDNA or gDNA that made up the material.

Study members were between about 18 and 100 years old and lived in roughly 24 US regions. Participant reports of clinical history set cohort assignment. Germline CDR1 and CDR2: KGHDR and SFDVKD. Between the trimmed V and J ends, which lost 8 bases and 0 bases, there was a span of 9 bases. This CDR3 is built from 14 residues. The sample taken for sequencing was PBMCs or T cells enriched from blood (not recorded which). This clonotype was sampled from a woman in her thirties or forties who had recovered from COVID-19. This chain links TRBV24-1 with TRBJ2-2; the D is unclear. CDR3 residues: CATMARSNTGELFF. CDR3 in DNA: TGTGCCACCATGGCCAGATCGAACACCGGGGAGCTGTTTTTT.